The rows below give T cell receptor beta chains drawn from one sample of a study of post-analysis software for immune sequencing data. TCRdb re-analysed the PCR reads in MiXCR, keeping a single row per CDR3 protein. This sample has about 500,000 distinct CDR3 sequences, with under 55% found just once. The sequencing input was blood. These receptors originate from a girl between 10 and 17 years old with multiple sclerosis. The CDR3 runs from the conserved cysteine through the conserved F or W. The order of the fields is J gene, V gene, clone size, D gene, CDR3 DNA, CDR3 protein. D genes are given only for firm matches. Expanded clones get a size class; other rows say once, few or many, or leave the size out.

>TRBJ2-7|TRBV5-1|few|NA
TGCGCCAGCTCCGAGGGAGGCGGGACCTACGAGCAGTACTTC
CASSEGGGTYEQYF
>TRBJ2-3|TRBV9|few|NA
TGTGCCAGCAGCGGACGTAGCGGTTACACAGATACGCAGTATTTT
CASSGRSGYTDTQYF
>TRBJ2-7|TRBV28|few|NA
TGTGCCAGCAGTTTATCAATGGATGAACAGTACTTC
CASSLSMDEQYF
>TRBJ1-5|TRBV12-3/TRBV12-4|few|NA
TGTGCCAGCAGTATGGGGACTTACAATCAGCCCCAGCATTTT
CASSMGTYNQPQHF
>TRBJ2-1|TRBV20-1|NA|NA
TGCAGTGCTTTAAACCTCGACTTGAGCTCCTACAATGAGCAGTTCTTC
CSALNLDLSSYNEQFF
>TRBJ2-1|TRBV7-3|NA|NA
TGTGCCAGCAGCGACCGGACTATCGGGAGCAATGAGCAGTTCTTC
CASSDRTIGSNEQFF
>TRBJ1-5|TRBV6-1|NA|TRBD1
TGTGCCAGCAGAGACAGGGGGTATCAGCCCCAGCATTTT
CASRDRGYQPQHF
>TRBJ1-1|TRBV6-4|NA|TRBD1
TGTGCCAGCAGTGCACAGGGGGGGAACACTGAAGCTTTCTTT
CASSAQGGNTEAFF
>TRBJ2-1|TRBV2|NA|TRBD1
TGTGCCGGCTTAGGGGGCATCCCGTACAATGAGCAGTTCTTC
CAGLGGIPYNEQFF
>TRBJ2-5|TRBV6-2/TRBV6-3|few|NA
TGTGCCAGCAGTTACGGCGGGCAGAACCAAGAGACCCAGTACTTC
CASSYGGQNQETQYF
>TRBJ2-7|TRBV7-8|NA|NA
TGTCCCAGCAGCTTCATCCAAGGCTTTTACGAGCAGTACTTC
CPSSFIQGFYEQYF
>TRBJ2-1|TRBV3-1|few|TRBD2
TGTGCCAGCAGCCAAGATAGGGGAGGGAATGAGCAGTTCTTC
CASSQDRGGNEQFF
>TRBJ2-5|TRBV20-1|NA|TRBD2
TGCAGTGCCGGGGAGGGGCCCCTCCAAGAGACCCAGTACTTC
CSAGEGPLQETQYF
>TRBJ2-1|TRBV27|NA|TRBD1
TGTGCCAGCTCGCGCGGGGACAGGGTAATTCGTAAGCAGTTCTTC
CASSRGDRVIRKQFF
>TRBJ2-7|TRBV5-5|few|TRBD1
TGTGCCAGCAGCCCCGGACAGGGAACGAGGATCTACGAGCAGTACTTC
CASSPGQGTRIYEQYF
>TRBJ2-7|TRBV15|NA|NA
TGTGCCACCAGCATGACGGGCCCCTACGAGCAGTACTTC
CATSMTGPYEQYF
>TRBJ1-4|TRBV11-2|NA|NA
TGTGCCAGCAGCCCGGACAGATTTAATGAAAAACTGTTTTTT
CASSPDRFNEKLFF